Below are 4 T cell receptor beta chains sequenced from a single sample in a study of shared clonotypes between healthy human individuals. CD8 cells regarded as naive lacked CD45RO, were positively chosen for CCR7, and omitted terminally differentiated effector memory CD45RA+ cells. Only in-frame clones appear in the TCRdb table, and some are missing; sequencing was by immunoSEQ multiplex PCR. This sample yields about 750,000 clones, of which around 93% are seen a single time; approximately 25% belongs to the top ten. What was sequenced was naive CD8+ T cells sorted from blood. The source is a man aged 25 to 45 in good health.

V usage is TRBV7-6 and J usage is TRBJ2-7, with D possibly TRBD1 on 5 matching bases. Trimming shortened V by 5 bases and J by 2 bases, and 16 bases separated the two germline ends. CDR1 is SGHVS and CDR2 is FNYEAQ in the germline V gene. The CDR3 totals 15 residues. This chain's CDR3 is CASSPQGDTTYEQYF. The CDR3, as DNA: TGTGCCAGCAGCCCCCAGGGCGATACCACCTACGAGCAGTACTTC.

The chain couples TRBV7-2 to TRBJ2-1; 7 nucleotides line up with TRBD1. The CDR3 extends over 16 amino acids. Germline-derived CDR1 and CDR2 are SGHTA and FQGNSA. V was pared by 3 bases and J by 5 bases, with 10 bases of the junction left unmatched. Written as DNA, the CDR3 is TGTGCCAGCAGCTTGCCTCGGGACAGAGCAGACAATGAGCAGTTCTTC. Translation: CASSLPRDRADNEQFF.

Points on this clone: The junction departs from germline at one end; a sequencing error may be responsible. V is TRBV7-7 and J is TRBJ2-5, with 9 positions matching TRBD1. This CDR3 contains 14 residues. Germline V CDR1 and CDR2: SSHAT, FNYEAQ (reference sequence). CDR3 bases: TGTGCTAGCAGCCTGGGGACAGGGCGAGAGACCCAGTACTTC. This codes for CASSLGTGRETQYF.

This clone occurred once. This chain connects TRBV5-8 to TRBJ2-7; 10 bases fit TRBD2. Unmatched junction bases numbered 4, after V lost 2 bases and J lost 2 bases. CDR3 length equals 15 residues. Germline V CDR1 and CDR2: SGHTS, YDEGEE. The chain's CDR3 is CASSFGLADAYEQYF. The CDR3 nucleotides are TGTGCCAGCAGCTTTGGACTAGCGGATGCCTACGAGCAGTACTTC. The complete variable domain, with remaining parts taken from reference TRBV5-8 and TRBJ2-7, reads EAGVTQSPTHLIKTRGQQATLRCSPISGHTSVYWYQQALGLGLQFLLWYDEGEERNRGNFPPRFSGRQFPNYSSELNVNALELEDSALYLCASSFGLADAYEQYFGPGTRLTVT.